This T cell receptor (beta chain) comes out of a study of blood T cell repertoires in COVID-19. Study details: There were acute and convalescent COVID-19 samples, and they came from the United States, Italy and Spain.

In the source study's methods: Reference gene primer amplification gave estimated nucleated cell counts. The table came from immunoSEQ multiplex PCR; TCRdb's copy has only in-frame clones and leaves some out. D and trimming were read from the DNA, whereas the V and J calls and clone size are those reported in that table. The table includes around 300,000 clones, approximately 82% detected once. The receptor comes from a young man with active or convalescent COVID-19. Material for sequencing was peripheral blood.

The CDR3 DNA sequence: TGTGCCAGCAGTTTAACCGGGACAGGGGCCAATGAGCAGTTCTTC. This sequence encodes CASSLTGTGANEQFF. This chain links TRBV6-4 with TRBJ2-1, with 10 bases lining up with TRBD1. CDR1 is MRHNA and CDR2 is SNTAGT in the germline V gene. V lost 5 bases, J lost 6 bases, and 7 bases stayed unmatched. The CDR3 spans 15 residues.